The 21 T cell receptor beta chains in this list originate from one sample, sequenced in a study of CD8 T cells in Susac syndrome. Random-hexamer reverse transcription was applied to roughly 0.5 to 1 ug RNA. TCRdb itself ran the immunoSEQ multiplex PCR reads through MiXCR, one entry per CDR3 protein. The sample carries around 190,000 distinct CDR3 sequences, about 95% recorded once. The sample was CD4+ T cells from PBMCs. The receptors here all came from a human donor in good health.

The CDR3 DNA sequence: TGCGCCAGCAGTTTTGGGGGGGACAATGAGCAGTTCTTC. This codes for CASSFGGDNEQFF. The chain is built from TRBV5-1 and TRBJ2-1, with 7 bases fitting TRBD2. J was trimmed by 5 bases and V by 5 bases; bases with no gene match: 4. CDR3 length equals 13 residues. CDR1 SGHRS and CDR2 YFSETQ come from the germline V gene.

The chain combines TRBV7-9 with TRBJ2-5, with 9 bases aligning to TRBD2. This CDR3 contains 14 residues. The ends lost 6 bases at V and 5 bases at J; junction bases unmatched: 7. Germline CDR1 and CDR2: SEHNR and FQNEAQ (reference sequence). CDR3 sequence: CASRPGLAGETQYF. CDR3 nucleotides: TGTGCCAGCAGGCCGGGACTAGCTGGGGAGACCCAGTACTTC. Based on the CDR3 plus reference TRBV7-9 and TRBJ2-5, the full variable domain is DTGVSQNPRHKITKRGQNVTFRCDPISEHNRLYWYRQTLGQGPEFLTYFQNEAQLEKSRLLSDRFSAERPKGSFSTLEIQRTEQGDSAMYLCASRPGLAGETQYFGPGTRLLVL.

This rearrangement joins TRBV20-1 to TRBJ2-7; D not resolved. V dropped 3 bases and J dropped 4 bases, with 7 bases sitting between them. Germline V gene lookup returns CDR1 DFQATT and CDR2 SNEGSKA (reference sequence). The CDR3 spans 11 residues. CDR3 in DNA: TGCAGTGCTAGTAGAGATTACGAGCAGTACTTC. Translating it yields CSASRDYEQYF.

The V and J genes are TRBV28 and TRBJ2-2, with TRBD2 matching 7 bases. Germline V gene sequence: CDR1 MDHEN, CDR2 SYDVKM. The CDR3 is 16 residues long. V trimming: 5 bases; J trimming: 1 base; junction bases outside the gene matches: 7. CDR3 in amino acids: CASSVAGLMNTGELFF. The CDR3 bases are TGTGCCAGCAGTGTAGCGGGTTTAATGAACACCGGGGAGCTGTTTTTT.

The chain carries TRBV29-1 and TRBJ1-2; D ambiguous. Between the trimmed V and J ends, which lost 4 bases and 3 bases, there was a span of 6 bases. Germline CDR1 and CDR2: SQVTM and ANQGSEA. CDR3 length equals 11 residues. The chain's CDR3 is CSVASDYGYTF. The CDR3 DNA follows: TGCAGCGTTGCGAGTGACTATGGCTACACCTTC.

The chain has TRBV20-1 and TRBJ1-5; maybe TRBD1 (5 bases). The CDR3 is 16 amino acids. The germline gives CDR1 DFQATT, CDR2 SNEGSKA (reference sequence). Trimming took 5 bases from V and 0 from J, leaving 17 bases between them. The CDR3: CSADFYGTHSNQPQHF. In nucleotides, the CDR3 is TGCAGTGCTGACTTTTACGGGACCCATAGCAATCAGCCCCAGCATTTT.

The CDR3: CASSLTANTEAFF. The CDR3 DNA sequence: TGTGCCAGCAGTTTGACAGCCAACACTGAAGCTTTCTTT. The V call is TRBV12-3 or TRBV12-4, the J call TRBJ1-1; weak D call: TRBD1 (5 bases). This CDR3 is 13 amino acids long. V dropped 3 bases and J dropped 2 bases, with 7 bases sitting between them.

The V and J genes are TRBV7-3 and TRBJ1-1; TRBD1 might be the D (6 bases). Trimming took 4 bases from V and 4 from J, leaving 10 bases between them. The CDR3 length is 13 residues. The germline V gene encodes CDR1 SGHTA and CDR2 FQGTGA. CDR3 residues: CASSSGALTEAFF. The CDR3 DNA reads TGTGCCAGCAGCTCAGGGGCCCTCACTGAAGCTTTCTTT.

The V and J genes are TRBV11-1 and TRBJ2-5; 7 bases are a match to TRBD1. The junction had 14 bases not matched to a gene; V was cut back by 6 bases and J by 7 bases. The CDR3 contains 15 residues. Germline V gives CDR1 SGHAT, CDR2 FQDESV (reference sequence). The CDR3 DNA is TGTGCCAGCAGTGATACGGGACAGTACCTCGGGACCCAGTACTTC. It specifies CASSDTGQYLGTQYF.

The gene calls are TRBV11-3 and TRBJ2-2, with D maybe TRBD2 (5 bases). The CDR3 runs 14 residues. Trimming removed 5 bases at V and 2 bases at J, with 9 bases between. Per germline, CDR1 SGHNT and CDR2 YENEEA. CDR3 nucleotide sequence: TGTGCCAGCAGCGGGAGTCTTAACACCGGGGAGCTGTTTTTT. Its protein product is CASSGSLNTGELFF.

The chain employs TRBV29-1 and TRBJ2-1, with TRBD2 matching 9 bases. CDR3 size: 14 residues. Germline-derived CDR1 and CDR2 are SQVTM and ANQGSEA. Trimming cost V 7 bases and J 4 bases; bases outside gene matches: 8. As DNA, the CDR3 is TGCAGCGCCAAGAGGCGGGAGGGATACAATGAGCAGTTCTTC. Amino acid sequence: CSAKRREGYNEQFF.

This chain uses TRBV20-1 with TRBJ2-1, with D tentatively TRBD2 (5 bases). Germline V CDR1 and CDR2: DFQATT, SNEGSKA (reference sequence). Trimming left V 3 bases short and J 2 bases short, with 8 bases between. CDR3 length equals 13 residues. Here the CDR3 reads CSARFGTYNEQFF. The CDR3 nucleotides are TGCAGTGCTAGGTTCGGGACCTACAATGAGCAGTTCTTC.

The V and J genes are TRBV27 and TRBJ2-7; 8 bases map to TRBD1. Germline V lookup: CDR1 MNHEY, CDR2 SMNVEV (reference sequence). The V segment lost 8 bases and the J segment 5 bases; nucleotides outside the gene matches: 17. The CDR3 loop spans 16 amino acids. The CDR3 sequence is CASGTGQGIPFDEQYF. The CDR3 DNA follows: TGTGCCAGCGGAACAGGACAGGGCATACCTTTCGACGAGCAGTACTTC.

The chain employs TRBV12-3 or TRBV12-4 and TRBJ2-1; 7 bases line up with TRBD1. The junction had 9 bases not matched to a gene; V was cut back by 5 bases and J by 8 bases. The CDR3 covers 14 residues. DNA of the CDR3: TGTGCCAGCAGTCCCGGGACAGTCTTTTATGAGCAGTTCTTC. Translated, it gives CASSPGTVFYEQFF.

This clonotype was counted a single time. V is TRBV5-1 and J is TRBJ2-7; 7 bases map to TRBD2. V lost 4 bases, J lost 3 bases, and 7 bases stayed unmatched. CDR3 length: 14 residues. CDR1 is SGHRS and CDR2 is YFSETQ in the germline V gene. The CDR3 protein is CASSGSGLNYEQYF. DNA of the CDR3: TGCGCCAGCAGCGGGTCGGGACTAAACTACGAGCAGTACTTC. Full variable domain (outside the CDR3, taken from reference TRBV5-1 and TRBJ2-7): KAGVTQTPRYLIKTRGQQVTLSCSPISGHRSVSWYQQTPGQGLQFLFEYFSETQRNKGNFPGRFSGRQFSNSRSEMNVSTLELGDSALYLCASSGSGLNYEQYFGPGTRLTVT.

The V gene is TRBV30, the J gene TRBJ2-7; the D is unclear. The V gene's germline CDR1 is GTSNPN and CDR2 SVGIG (reference sequence). The length of the CDR3 is 14 residues. V was shortened by 1 base and J by 2 bases, with 12 bases between the two germline ends. The CDR3 loop is CAWSGKTGAYEQYF. CDR3 coding DNA: TGTGCCTGGAGTGGAAAGACTGGAGCCTACGAGCAGTACTTC.

The chain recombines TRBV9 with TRBJ2-7; no clear D. Germline V lookup: CDR1 SGDLS, CDR2 YYNGEE. Trimming took 0 bases from V and 1 from J, leaving 11 bases between them. This CDR3 region has 15 residues. CDR3 bases: TGTGCCAGCAGCGTAGACCTAGTTGGGTCCTACGAGCAGTACTTC. Translated: CASSVDLVGSYEQYF. Full variable domain (outside the CDR3, taken from reference TRBV9 and TRBJ2-7): DSGVTQTPKHLITATGQRVTLRCSPRSGDLSVYWYQQSLDQGLQFLIQYYNGEERAKGNILERFSAQQFPDLHSELNLSSLELGDSALYFCASSVDLVGSYEQYFGPGTRLTVT.

The rearrangement joins TRBV9 to TRBJ2-4; 7 nucleotides agree with TRBD1. The trim removed 3 bases at V and 6 bases at J, leaving 6 bases unmatched. The CDR3 is 14 residues long. Germline loops: CDR1 SGDLS, CDR2 YYNGEE. CDR3 sequence: CASSGTGVANIQYF. The CDR3 nucleotides read TGTGCCAGCAGCGGTACAGGGGTTGCAAACATTCAGTACTTC.

J is TRBJ2-7 and V is TRBV7-2, with TRBD1 matching over 7 bases. V gave up 3 bases and J gave up 0 bases; unmatched junction bases: 2. Germline V gene sequence: CDR1 SGHTA, CDR2 FQGNSA. The CDR3 extends over 14 amino acids. The CDR3 spells CASSLTGLSYEQYF. Written as DNA, the CDR3 is TGTGCCAGCAGCTTGACAGGGCTCTCCTACGAGCAGTACTTC.

This clonotype was detected only a few times. The chain uses TRBV7-8 and TRBJ2-3; perhaps TRBD1 as D (5 bases). Trimming left V 3 bases short and J 5 bases short, with 6 bases between. The germline V gene has CDR1 SGHVS and CDR2 FQNEAQ. CDR3 length: 12 amino acids. This CDR3 is CASSLTEDTQYF. The CDR3 nucleotides are TGTGCCAGCAGCTTGACAGAAGATACGCAGTATTTT.

This sequence joins TRBV3-1 and TRBJ2-7; 7 nucleotides line up with TRBD2. Germline CDR1 reads LGHDT; CDR2 reads YNNKEL (reference sequence). CDR3 size: 15 residues. Trimming took 1 base from V and 2 from J; bases not matched to a gene: 5. The CDR3 sequence: CASSQGLAETYEQYF. DNA for the CDR3: TGTGCCAGCAGCCAAGGCCTAGCGGAGACCTACGAGCAGTACTTC.